Here is one TCR beta chain with its context. The data originate from a study of blood T cell repertoires in COVID-19. In the study overall: PBMCs, B-cell-depleted T cells, or T cells were the source of the cDNA or gDNA that made up the material.

Repertoires were generated with immunoSEQ multiplex PCR, while TCRdb's copy carries only in-frame clones and drops some. The sample carries 85,000 to 130,000 clones, roughly four fifths recorded once. Trimming took 5 bases from V and 3 from J, leaving 14 bases between them. The germline CDR1 and CDR2 sequences are SGHTA and FQGTGA. CDR3 length equals 14 residues. V and J are TRBV7-3 and TRBJ2-7; D may be TRBD2 (5 bases). What was sequenced was peripheral blood. This clonotype was sampled from a woman aged 80 or over with active or convalescent COVID-19. The CDR3 loop reads CASSPGVGYYEQYF. CDR3 in DNA: TGTGCCAGCAGCCCCGGGGTAGGCTACTACGAGCAGTACTTC.